Below, 9 T cell receptor beta chains from the same sample are listed, as sequenced in a study of cytomegalovirus exposure and HLA in healthy donors. PCR amplification relied on 60 Vbeta primers (plus 13 Jbeta primers). TCRdb's table, derived via immunoSEQ multiplex PCR, lists solely in-frame clones and lacks some. The data show 95,000 to 120,000 clones, with approximately 74% seen just once and more than 3.5% held by the top ten. The source material was PBMCs. These receptors originate from a woman between 40 and 55 years old in good health and CMV-seropositive.

The gene calls are TRBV7-6 and TRBJ2-1; D possibly corresponds to TRBD2 (5 bases). Germline V gene data show CDR1 as SGHVS and CDR2 as FNYEAQ. The V gene lost 5 bases and the J gene lost 2 bases, with 13 bases spanning the gap. CDR3 length equals 15 residues. CDR3: CASSQSPGTYNEQFF. The CDR3 region has the DNA TGTGCCAGCAGCCAGAGTCCGGGGACCTACAATGAGCAGTTCTTC.

The rearrangement uses TRBV18 and TRBJ1-2; D might be TRBD1 (5 bases). Germline values: CDR1 KGHSH, CDR2 LQKENI. CDR3 length equals 13 residues. The V end lost 3 bases, the J end lost 6 bases, and 11 bases lay between the germline ends. The CDR3, as DNA: TGTGCCAGCTCACCGTCCCCAGGGAATGGCTACACCTTC. Encoded protein: CASSPSPGNGYTF.

The gene calls are TRBV27 and TRBJ2-6; D perhaps matches TRBD2 (8 bases). CDR1 and CDR2 from the germline V gene are MNHEY and SMNVEV (reference sequence). CDR3 length equals 19 residues. V was clipped by 5 bases and J by 2 bases, with 22 bases between them. CDR3 nucleotides: TGTGCCAGCAGTGTCCAGGGGACAGTCGGGAGGGCTGGGGCCAACGTCCTGACTTTC. Protein: CASSVQGTVGRAGANVLTF.

This chain uses TRBV4-3 with TRBJ2-5, with 11 bases matching TRBD2. V lost 0 bases to trimming and J lost 6 bases; unmatched junction nucleotides: 6. The CDR3 runs to 16 residues. CDR1 and CDR2 (germline): LGHNA, YSLEER. The CDR3 loop is CASSQDYSGGVKTQYF. The CDR3, as DNA: TGCGCCAGCAGCCAAGATTATAGCGGGGGGGTAAAGACCCAGTACTTC.

This chain joins TRBV7-9 and TRBJ2-7, with 15 nucleotides matching TRBD2. With V trimmed by 5 bases and J by 1 base, 6 bases remained unmatched. Per the germline V gene, CDR1 is SEHNR and CDR2 is FQNEAQ (reference sequence). The CDR3 extends over 17 amino acids. The CDR3 nucleotides are TGTGCCAGCAGCCGGACTAGCGGGGGGGCCGTATCCTACGAGCAGTACTTC. This sequence encodes CASSRTSGGAVSYEQYF.

This clone has only a few counts. The V gene is TRBV7-6, the J gene TRBJ2-2; D is perhaps TRBD1 (6 bases). This CDR3 is built from 16 residues. Germline assignment: CDR1 SGHVS and CDR2 FNYEAQ. The germline V and J ends were trimmed by 8 bases and 2 bases, with 18 bases remaining between them. The CDR3: CASQGPGHSNTGELFF. CDR3 nucleotide sequence: TGTGCCAGCCAAGGCCCGGGACATTCCAACACCGGGGAGCTGTTTTTT.

The chain joins TRBV9 to TRBJ1-1, with 9 nucleotides matching TRBD1. The CDR3 sequence is 15 residues long. The trim removed 4 bases at V and 0 bases at J, leaving 4 bases unmatched. The germline V gene encodes CDR1 SGDLS and CDR2 YYNGEE. As DNA, the CDR3 is TGTGCCAGCAGCACCGGGACAGGGTTGAACACTGAAGCTTTCTTT. It is translated as CASSTGTGLNTEAFF. The full variable domain, in which reference TRBV9 and TRBJ1-1 provide the parts outside the CDR3, is DSGVTQTPKHLITATGQRVTLRCSPRSGDLSVYWYQQSLDQGLQFLIQYYNGEERAKGNILERFSAQQFPDLHSELNLSSLELGDSALYFCASSTGTGLNTEAFFGQGTRLTVV.

The chain has TRBV15 and TRBJ2-1; a possible D gene is TRBD2 (6 bases). Germline CDR1 is LNHNV and CDR2 is YYDKDF (reference sequence). Trimming cost V 8 bases and J 3 bases, with 11 bases left between them. The CDR3 has 13 amino acids. The CDR3 sequence is CATLLALYNEQFF. Written as DNA, the CDR3 is TGTGCCACCCTACTAGCTCTCTACAATGAGCAGTTCTTC.

The chain carries TRBV15 and TRBJ2-3; TRBD2 matches at 7 bases. After removal of 1 base from V and 6 bases from J, the junction contained 4 bases not matched to a gene. CDR3 length: 14 residues. Germline V CDR1 and CDR2: LNHNV, YYDKDF (reference sequence). The CDR3 bases are TGTGCCACCAGCAGAGGGACTAGGGCGGATACGCAGTATTTT. It codes for CATSRGTRADTQYF.